The 15 T cell receptor beta chains below come from one sample, sequenced in a study of shared clonotypes between healthy human individuals. The protocol was immunoSEQ multiplex PCR, while the TCRdb copy is restricted to in-frame clones and leaves out a portion. The data show about 450,000 clones, with 75% to 85% seen just once and less than 15% held by the top ten. Sequenced material: PBMCs. These receptor sequences come from a woman aged 35 to 49 in good health. Some clones in this sample may be carry-over from other donors' samples.

The rearrangement uses TRBV5-6 and TRBJ1-2, with TRBD1 matching 10 bases. J gave up 8 bases and V 1 base, and 5 bases lay outside the gene matches. This CDR3 has 14 residues. Per germline, CDR1 SGHDT and CDR2 YYEEEE. This chain's CDR3 is CASSLRDRGSGYTF. The CDR3 nucleotides read TGTGCCAGCAGCTTGAGGGACAGGGGTAGCGGCTACACCTTC.

The chain uses TRBV15 and TRBJ2-3; D unresolved. Germline CDR1 LNHNV, CDR2 YYDKDF (reference sequence). With 2 bases removed from V and 4 bases from J, the gap between germline ends came to 10 bases. The CDR3 runs to 14 residues. The CDR3 DNA reads TGTGCCACCAGCAGACGCAATAAGGCAGATACGCAGTATTTT. It encodes CATSRRNKADTQYF.

V gene TRBV7-2 combines with J gene TRBJ1-5; 8 bases are shared with TRBD1. From germline, CDR1 is SGHTA and CDR2 FQGNSA. This CDR3 comprises 15 residues. The V segment lost 5 bases and the J segment 4 bases; nucleotides outside the gene matches: 7. CDR3: CASSIPGQANQPQHF. In nucleotides, the CDR3 is TGTGCCAGCAGCATACCGGGACAGGCTAATCAGCCCCAGCATTTT.

This rearrangement joins TRBV7-3 to TRBJ2-7; 9 bases agree with TRBD2. The V segment lost 5 bases and the J segment 6 bases; nucleotides outside the gene matches: 8. The germline gives CDR1 SGHTA, CDR2 FQGTGA. The CDR3 is 14 residues long. CDR3: CASSPTSGGTEQYF. CDR3 DNA sequence: TGTGCCAGCAGCCCGACTAGCGGTGGTACCGAGCAGTACTTC.

The chain carries TRBV5-1 and TRBJ2-7, with 8 bases identical to TRBD2. The germline V gene has CDR1 SGHRS and CDR2 YFSETQ. J was trimmed by 4 bases and V by 7 bases; bases with no gene match: 10. The CDR3 is 14 residues long. The CDR3 DNA reads as TGCGCCAGCCGGACTAGCCCCCGGGGATACGAGCAGTACTTC. The encoded protein is CASRTSPRGYEQYF. Full variable domain (rest looked up from reference TRBV5-1 and TRBJ2-7): KAGVTQTPRYLIKTRGQQVTLSCSPISGHRSVSWYQQTPGQGLQFLFEYFSETQRNKGNFPGRFSGRQFSNSRSEMNVSTLELGDSALYLCASRTSPRGYEQYFGPGTRLTVT.

V is TRBV29-1 and J is TRBJ1-1; unclear D gene. This CDR3 has 10 amino acids. Germline CDR1 is SQVTM and CDR2 is ANQGSEA. V lost 3 bases, J lost 6 bases, and 5 bases lay in between. For the CDR3, the DNA is TGCAGCGTTGACCTCGCTGAAGCTTTCTTT. Protein product: CSVDLAEAFF.

CDR3 in amino acids: CASSQVLRGRGSWDTQYF. In DNA form, the CDR3 reads TGCGCCAGCAGCCAAGTCCTAAGGGGGAGAGGGAGTTGGGATACGCAGTATTTT. V is TRBV4-1 and J is TRBJ2-3, with D perhaps matching TRBD1 (6 bases). Deletions cut 1 base from V and 6 bases from J, with 23 bases between. CDR1 is MGHRA, CDR2 YSYEKL, per germline. The CDR3 is 18 residues long.

The CDR3 region is CASSLGGQGKETQYF. The CDR3 DNA follows: TGTGCCAGCAGCTTGGGGGGACAGGGGAAAGAGACCCAGTACTTC. This chain links TRBV11-2 with TRBJ2-5, with 10 bases matching TRBD1. CDR1 and CDR2 from the germline V gene are SGHAT and FQNNGV. The CDR3 runs to 15 residues. The junction had 4 bases not matched to a gene; V was cut back by 3 bases and J by 3 bases.

In its sample, this clone was seen once. The CDR3: CASGLVPGGEQFF. In DNA, the CDR3 is TGTGCTAGTGGTTTGGTACCTGGCGGTGAGCAGTTCTTC. This sequence joins TRBV12-5 and TRBJ2-1; D ambiguous. This CDR3 has 13 amino acids. Trimming removed 0 bases from V and 9 bases from J, with 9 bases in between. Germline V gives CDR1 LGHNT, CDR2 FRNRAP.

This chain joins TRBV28 and TRBJ1-1; tentatively, D is TRBD1 (5 bases). V was shortened by 10 bases and J by 1 base, with 16 bases between the two germline ends. Germline V gene sequence: CDR1 MDHEN, CDR2 SYDVKM. The CDR3 runs to 14 residues. The CDR3 DNA sequence: TGTGCCACCCGACATCTTAGGGGGAACACTGAAGCTTTCTTT. Its protein is CATRHLRGNTEAFF.

CDR3 sequence reads: CASSSTGGSVGQFF. The CDR3 DNA reads TGTGCCAGCAGTTCGACAGGGGGCTCGGTGGGGCAGTTCTTC. The chain carries TRBV27 and TRBJ2-1; 10 nucleotides align to TRBD1. The germline gives CDR1 MNHEY, CDR2 SMNVEV (reference sequence). With V trimmed by 4 bases and J by 12 bases, 9 bases remained unmatched. This CDR3 is 14 amino acids long.

The chain couples TRBV11-2 to TRBJ2-7; no definite D call. V was trimmed by 4 bases and J by 5 bases, leaving 3 bases between them. In germline, CDR1 is SGHAT, CDR2 FQNNGV. The CDR3 totals 10 residues. The CDR3 DNA is TGTGCCAGCAGCTACAACGAGCAGTACTTC. It is translated as CASSYNEQYF.

The CDR3 sequence: CASRRSGANVLTF. CDR3 bases: TGTGCCAGCAGACGGTCTGGGGCCAACGTCCTGACTTTC. V is TRBV6-1 and J is TRBJ2-6; D gene unclear. This CDR3 contains 13 residues. Trimming cost V 6 bases and J 1 base, with 4 bases left between them. Germline V gene lookup returns CDR1 MNHNS and CDR2 SASEGT.

This chain connects TRBV30 to TRBJ2-7, with 13 bases lining up with TRBD2. This CDR3 is 17 amino acids long. Germline lookup yields CDR1 GTSNPN and CDR2 SVGIG (reference sequence). The trim removed 0 bases at V and 5 bases at J, leaving 10 bases unmatched. CDR3 nucleotide sequence: TGTGCCTGGAGTGTACGTCGGACTAGCGGGAGCATCGACGAGCAGTACTTC. It encodes CAWSVRRTSGSIDEQYF. Based on the CDR3 plus reference TRBV30 and TRBJ2-7, the full variable domain is SQTIHQWPATLVQPVGSPLSLECTVEGTSNPNLYWYRQAAGRGLQLLFYSVGIGQISSEVPQNLSASRPQDRQFILSSKKLLLSDSGFYLCAWSVRRTSGSIDEQYFGPGTRLTVT.

V is TRBV28 and J is TRBJ2-7; 15 nucleotides match TRBD2. This CDR3 is built from 19 residues. V lost 2 bases, J lost 0 bases, and 8 bases stayed unmatched. Germline V gene data show CDR1 as MDHEN and CDR2 as SYDVKM. The CDR3: CASSLIPGLAGGRSYEQYF. CDR3 DNA: TGTGCCAGCAGTTTAATCCCGGGACTAGCGGGAGGCCGCTCCTACGAGCAGTACTTC.